The rows below give T cell receptor beta chains drawn from one sample of a study of CXCR3-negative and CXCR3-positive naive CD8 T cells. TCRdb reprocessed the 5' RACE reads and reports one entry per CDR3 protein, with no DNA. Its listing shows about 120,000 distinct CDR3 sequences. The sample consisted of naive CXCR3- CD8+ T cells from blood. All receptors derive from a human donor in good health. Some clones in this sample may be carry-over from other donors' samples. Each CDR3 is given with its conserved first and last residue.

V: TRBV7-2
J: TRBJ2-2
CDR3: CASTRGGELFF

V: TRBV7-3
J: TRBJ1-6
CDR3: CASSEGGFNNSPLHF

V: TRBV27
J: TRBJ2-1
CDR3: CASSLFTGMNNEQFF

V: TRBV28
J: TRBJ1-2
CDR3: CASSSSEGINYGYTF

V: TRBV3-1
J: TRBJ2-2
CDR3: CASSQDRTSGSGTGELFF

V: TRBV28
J: TRBJ2-7
CDR3: CASSFWGQAPYEQYF

V: TRBV7-3
J: TRBJ2-1
CDR3: CASSLSGGASYNEQFF

V: TRBV27
J: TRBJ2-6
CDR3: CASSWYFSGANVLTF

V: TRBV28
J: TRBJ2-1
CDR3: CASIRKKALYNEQFF

V: TRBV7-9
J: TRBJ2-7
CDR3: CASSQISYEQYF

V: TRBV7-9
J: TRBJ1-3
CDR3: CASSFLTVQSSGNTIYF

V: TRBV20-1
J: TRBJ2-7
CDR3: CSARTSGELYEQYF

V: TRBV20-1
J: TRBJ2-7
CDR3: CSARDGLAVGGDSYEQYF

V: TRBV7-9
J: TRBJ2-7
CDR3: CASSTPTRSYEQYF

V: TRBV14
J: TRBJ2-7
CDR3: CASSQDETGRYEQYF

V: TRBV7-6
J: TRBJ2-7
CDR3: CASSPSGPYEQYF

V: TRBV4-2
J: TRBJ2-7
CDR3: CASSGDESSYEQYF

V: TRBV27
J: TRBJ2-5
CDR3: CASSFGVAGGETQYF

V: TRBV27
J: TRBJ2-3
CDR3: CASSPLAGTVTDTQYF

V: TRBV29-1
J: TRBJ2-4
CDR3: CSVEDFRGTVRSDEQFF

V: TRBV12-3/TRBV12-4
J: TRBJ2-7
CDR3: CASSFSGGSYEQYF

V: TRBV28
J: TRBJ2-6
CDR3: CASSSPRHGTGGIGANVLTF

V: TRBV21-1
J: TRBJ2-1
CDR3: CASSKTPQERDEQFF

V: TRBV6-5
J: TRBJ1-5
CDR3: CASRGTGWNQPQHF

V: TRBV10-3
J: TRBJ2-7
CDR3: CAVTGAPYEQYF